Below, 22 T cell receptor beta chains from the same sample are listed, as sequenced in a study of cytomegalovirus exposure and HLA in healthy donors. Some clones are missing from TCRdb's copy, which holds only in-frame ones; the method was immunoSEQ multiplex PCR. The sample contains 90,000 to 100,000 clones, approximately 95% of which appear only once. Sequencing was done on a sample of PBMCs. These receptors were taken from a woman in her twenties or thirties in good health and CMV-seropositive.

V and J are TRBV10-3 and TRBJ2-1, with 8 bases that match TRBD2. Trimming took 7 bases from V and 6 from J; bases not matched to a gene: 2. This CDR3 has 12 amino acids. Germline V gene data show CDR1 as ENHRY and CDR2 as SYGVKD. The chain's CDR3 is CAIKAGVNEQFF. The CDR3 DNA reads TGTGCCATCAAAGCGGGAGTCAATGAGCAGTTCTTC.

This chain uses TRBV28 with TRBJ2-3; 9 bases are a match to TRBD1. V lost 3 bases, J lost 4 bases, and 11 bases stayed unmatched. The germline CDR1 and CDR2 sequences are MDHEN and SYDVKM. This CDR3 spans 17 amino acids. The CDR3 protein is CASSFPQGTGLSDTQYF. In DNA, the CDR3 is TGTGCCAGCAGTTTCCCACAGGGGACAGGGTTATCAGATACGCAGTATTTT.

The V gene is TRBV2, the J gene TRBJ2-3, with D possibly TRBD2 on 6 matching bases. Germline lookup yields CDR1 SNHLY and CDR2 FYNNEI. Trimming removed 1 base at V and 6 bases at J, with 14 bases between. There are 15 residues in the CDR3. DNA for the CDR3: TGTGCCAGCAGTGAAGGCTGGCCAGGGACTGATACGCAGTATTTT. Protein product: CASSEGWPGTDTQYF.

The chain recombines TRBV4-1 with TRBJ2-5; a weak D match, TRBD2 (5 bases). The CDR3 covers 13 residues. Germline V gene lookup returns CDR1 MGHRA and CDR2 YSYEKL. Between the trimmed V and J ends, which lost 3 bases and 0 bases, there was a span of 5 bases. CDR3 DNA: TGCGCCAGCAGCCAGACTAACCAAGAGACCCAGTACTTC. This codes for CASSQTNQETQYF.

This chain joins TRBV30 and TRBJ1-2, with TRBD1 identical over 7 bases. The CDR3 is 15 amino acids. V lost 2 bases to trimming and J lost 0 bases; unmatched junction nucleotides: 6. CDR1 GTSNPN and CDR2 SVGIG come from the germline V gene (reference sequence). The CDR3 sequence is CAWSFPDRPNYGYTF. The DNA for the CDR3 is TGTGCCTGGAGTTTCCCGGACAGGCCTAACTATGGCTACACCTTC. Variable domain in full (rest from reference TRBV30 and TRBJ1-2): SQTIHQWPATLVQPVGSPLSLECTVEGTSNPNLYWYRQAAGRGLQLLFYSVGIGQISSEVPQNLSASRPQDRQFILSSKKLLLSDSGFYLCAWSFPDRPNYGYTFGSGTRLTVV.

This chain connects TRBV30 to TRBJ1-1; 8 positions agree with TRBD1. With 6 bases clipped from V and 5 bases from J, the junction kept 2 bases outside the gene matches. The CDR3 runs to 11 residues. The germline gives CDR1 GTSNPN, CDR2 SVGIG (reference sequence). CDR3 region: CACTGGTEAFF. CDR3 bases: TGTGCCTGCACAGGGGGAACTGAAGCTTTCTTT. The whole variable domain, filled in from reference TRBV30 and TRBJ1-1, reads SQTIHQWPATLVQPVGSPLSLECTVEGTSNPNLYWYRQAAGRGLQLLFYSVGIGQISSEVPQNLSASRPQDRQFILSSKKLLLSDSGFYLCACTGGTEAFFGQGTRLTVV.

The gene calls are TRBV11-2 and TRBJ2-3, with TRBD1 as a possible D gene (6 bases). Germline lookup yields CDR1 SGHAT and CDR2 FQNNGV. This CDR3 has 15 residues. The ends were cut back, 8 bases at V and 1 base at J, with 16 bases in the middle. CDR3 nucleotides: TGTGCCAGCGTACACCTCAGGGGAGGCACAGATACGCAGTATTTT. It encodes CASVHLRGGTDTQYF.

This chain joins TRBV7-8 and TRBJ2-4; possible D gene TRBD1, 5 bases. The CDR3 is 14 amino acids. V shed 3 bases and J shed 1 base, with 7 bases lying between them. The V gene's germline CDR1 is SGHVS and CDR2 FQNEAQ. The CDR3 DNA is TGTGCCAGCAGCTTGGCAGGGGCCAAAAACATTCAGTACTTC. Amino acids: CASSLAGAKNIQYF.

V usage is TRBV7-2 and J usage is TRBJ1-2, with D perhaps TRBD1 (6 bases). Germline CDR1 is SGHTA and CDR2 is FQGNSA. The V end was cut by 4 bases, the J end by 4 bases, with 13 bases between. CDR3 length: 14 residues. CDR3 bases: TGTGCCAGCAGCTCCACCGGACAGAGCTATGGCTACACCTTC. Amino acid sequence: CASSSTGQSYGYTF.

This rearrangement joins TRBV6-5 to TRBJ1-5; D is uncertain. Trimming removed 2 bases from V and 1 base from J, with 6 bases in between. This CDR3 has 14 residues. Germline CDR1 reads MNHEY; CDR2 reads SVGAGI. The CDR3 DNA follows: TGTGCCAGCAGTTACCGTCCCAGCAATCAGCCCCAGCATTTT. Translation gives CASSYRPSNQPQHF.

V and J are TRBV10-3 and TRBJ1-1, with 8 nucleotides matching TRBD1. CDR1 ENHRY and CDR2 SYGVKD come from the germline V gene. V lost 6 bases and J lost 5; bases outside the gene matches: 8. This CDR3 has 14 residues. CDR3 in amino acids: CAISSGGAGTEAFF. CDR3 nucleotides: TGTGCCATCAGCTCAGGGGGCGCGGGAACTGAAGCTTTCTTT.

This clone appeared a few times. The chain couples TRBV4-1 to TRBJ2-7, with 10 bases fitting TRBD1. Germline values: CDR1 MGHRA, CDR2 YSYEKL. There are 15 residues in the CDR3. The ends lost 4 bases at V and 3 bases at J; junction bases unmatched: 6. The CDR3 loop is CASSRAGTGVYEQYF. The DNA of the CDR3 is TGCGCCAGCAGCCGCGCCGGGACAGGGGTCTACGAGCAGTACTTC.

The chain has TRBV4-3 and TRBJ1-1; TRBD1 aligns across 7 bases. Looked up from germline, CDR1 is LGHNA and CDR2 is YSLEER. The V gene end was trimmed by 3 bases and the J gene end by 6 bases; junction bases not matched to a gene: 10. The CDR3 sequence is 15 residues long. CDR3 nucleotides: TGCGCCAGCAGCCAGAACAGGGGCAAGGGGTCTGAAGCTTTCTTT. As protein: CASSQNRGKGSEAFF.

The chain recombines TRBV30 with TRBJ1-2; D gene ambiguous. Germline loops: CDR1 GTSNPN, CDR2 SVGIG (reference sequence). The V end was cut by 3 bases, the J end by 1 base, with 9 bases between. This CDR3 region has 13 residues. The CDR3 region is CAWRQPNNYGYTF. CDR3 nucleotides: TGTGCCTGGAGACAGCCCAATAACTATGGCTACACCTTC.

V is TRBV20-1 and J is TRBJ2-1, with D maybe TRBD2 (6 bases). The CDR3 has 11 amino acids. Germline-derived CDR1 and CDR2 are DFQATT and SNEGSKA (reference sequence). Trimming pared 5 bases from V and 7 bases from J, leaving 9 bases between. The CDR3 DNA reads as TGCAGTGCTCTTCTAGCGAATGAGCAGTTCTTC. Protein sequence: CSALLANEQFF.

V is TRBV5-4 and J is TRBJ2-4; maybe TRBD2 (6 bases). The length of the CDR3 is 13 residues. Per the germline V gene, CDR1 is SGHNT and CDR2 is YYREEE (reference sequence). V dropped 7 bases and J dropped 5 bases, with 13 bases sitting between them. CDR3 loop: CASLRDGENIQYF. CDR3 sequence (DNA): TGTGCCAGCTTGCGGGATGGTGAAAACATTCAGTACTTC. The entire variable domain, with the rest obtained from reference TRBV5-4 and TRBJ2-4, is as follows: ETGVTQSPTHLIKTRGQQVTLRCSSQSGHNTVSWYQQALGQGPQFIFQYYREEENGRGNFPPRFSGLQFPNYSSELNVNALELDDSALYLCASLRDGENIQYFGAGTRLSVL.

Written as DNA, the CDR3 is TGTGCCAGTAGTATCGGGACAGGGGCAGGTCAGCCCCAGCATTTT. It yields the protein CASSIGTGAGQPQHF. V and J are TRBV19 and TRBJ1-5; 10 bases are a match to TRBD1. The CDR3 is 15 amino acids. CDR1 and CDR2 (germline): LNHDA, SQIVND (reference sequence). Trimming at V came to 3 bases and at J to 6 bases, leaving 5 bases not matched to a gene.

The chain couples TRBV19 to TRBJ1-1; 10 bases match TRBD1. The junction had 1 base not matched to a gene; V was cut back by 3 bases and J by 0 bases. The CDR3 loop spans 15 amino acids. Germline V gene data show CDR1 as LNHDA and CDR2 as SQIVND (reference sequence). The CDR3 coding sequence is TGTGCCAGTAGTATGACAGGGGGCTTGAACACTGAAGCTTTCTTT. Encoded protein: CASSMTGGLNTEAFF. The entire variable domain, with the rest obtained from reference TRBV19 and TRBJ1-1, is as follows: DGGITQSPKYLFRKEGQNVTLSCEQNLNHDAMYWYRQDPGQGLRLIYYSQIVNDFQKGDIAEGYSVSREKKESFPLTVTSAQKNPTAFYLCASSMTGGLNTEAFFGQGTRLTVV.

The chain uses TRBV30 and TRBJ1-2; a weak D match, TRBD1 (5 bases). The V and J ends lost 5 bases and 2 bases respectively, with 12 bases between them. The V gene's germline CDR1 is GTSNPN and CDR2 SVGIG (reference sequence). CDR3 length: 13 residues. The chain's CDR3 is CAWVGKGNYGYTF. The DNA for the CDR3 is TGTGCCTGGGTGGGAAAGGGGAACTATGGCTACACCTTC.

The table lists this clone with a few counts. The chain carries TRBV27 and TRBJ2-2, with D maybe TRBD1 (7 bases). V lost 7 bases and J lost 5, with 11 bases in between. The CDR3 runs to 13 residues. The V gene's germline CDR1 is MNHEY and CDR2 SMNVEV (reference sequence). CDR3 nucleotides: TGTGCCAGCAACTCAGGGGGGACCGGGGAGCTGTTTTTT. Protein product: CASNSGGTGELFF.

The chain links TRBV2 to TRBJ1-5; the match to TRBD1 covers 12 bases. Germline values: CDR1 SNHLY, CDR2 FYNNEI. The length of the CDR3 is 19 residues. V lost 5 bases, J lost 8 bases, and 19 bases stayed unmatched. The CDR3 DNA follows: TGTGCCAGCAGTTTCTCCGCGGGGACAGGGGGCTTTCCTGTGAAGCCCCAGCATTTT. Its protein product is CASSFSAGTGGFPVKPQHF.

This chain joins TRBV7-2 and TRBJ2-7; D is uncertain. The CDR3 totals 14 residues. Between the trimmed V and J ends, which lost 5 bases and 1 base, there was a span of 12 bases. The V gene's germline CDR1 is SGHTA and CDR2 FQGNSA. The CDR3 DNA is TGTGCCAGCAGCCCCGGGTTGCGATCCTACGAGCAGTACTTC. Translating it yields CASSPGLRSYEQYF.